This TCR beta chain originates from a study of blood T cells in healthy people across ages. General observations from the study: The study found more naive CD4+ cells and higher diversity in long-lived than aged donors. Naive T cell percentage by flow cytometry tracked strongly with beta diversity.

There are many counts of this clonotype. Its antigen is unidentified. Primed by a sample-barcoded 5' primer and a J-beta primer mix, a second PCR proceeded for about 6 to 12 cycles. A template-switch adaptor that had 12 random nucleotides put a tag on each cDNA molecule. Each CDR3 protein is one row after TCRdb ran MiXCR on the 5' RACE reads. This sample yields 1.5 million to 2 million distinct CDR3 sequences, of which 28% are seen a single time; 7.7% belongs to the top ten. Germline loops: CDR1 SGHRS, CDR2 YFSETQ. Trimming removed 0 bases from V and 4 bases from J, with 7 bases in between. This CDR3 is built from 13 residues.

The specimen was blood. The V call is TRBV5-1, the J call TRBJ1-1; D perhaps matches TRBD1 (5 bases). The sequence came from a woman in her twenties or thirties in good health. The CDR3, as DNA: TGCGCCAGCAGCTTGGAAAGGGGCACTGAAGCTTTCTTT. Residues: CASSLERGTEAFF.